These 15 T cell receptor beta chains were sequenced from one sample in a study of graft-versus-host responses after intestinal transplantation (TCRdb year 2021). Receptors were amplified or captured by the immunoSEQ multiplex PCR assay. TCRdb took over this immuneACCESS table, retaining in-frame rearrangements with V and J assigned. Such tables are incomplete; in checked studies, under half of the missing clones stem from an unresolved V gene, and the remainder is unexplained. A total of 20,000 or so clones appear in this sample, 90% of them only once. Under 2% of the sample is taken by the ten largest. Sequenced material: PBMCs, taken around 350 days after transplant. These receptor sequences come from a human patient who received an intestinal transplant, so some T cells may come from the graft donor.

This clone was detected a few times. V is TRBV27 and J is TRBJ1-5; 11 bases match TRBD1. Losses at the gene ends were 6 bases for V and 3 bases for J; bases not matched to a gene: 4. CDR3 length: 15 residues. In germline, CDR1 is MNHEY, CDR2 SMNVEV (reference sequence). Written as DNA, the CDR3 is TGTGCCAGCAGCAGGACAGGGGGCCTCAATCAGCCCCAGCATTTT. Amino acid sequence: CASSRTGGLNQPQHF.

The CDR3 protein is CASSLGPLGEQFF. The DNA for the CDR3 is TGCGCCAGCAGCTTGGGACCGCTAGGTGAGCAGTTCTTC. The J gene is TRBJ2-1, the V gene TRBV5-1, with unresolved D. Per germline, CDR1 SGHRS and CDR2 YFSETQ. The CDR3 runs 13 residues. Deletions cut 0 bases from V and 9 bases from J, with 10 bases between.

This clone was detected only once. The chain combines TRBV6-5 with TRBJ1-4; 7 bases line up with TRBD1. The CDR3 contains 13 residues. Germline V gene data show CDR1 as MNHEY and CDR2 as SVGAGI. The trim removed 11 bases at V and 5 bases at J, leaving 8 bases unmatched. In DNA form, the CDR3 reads TGTGCCTGCGAAGACAGGGAAAATGAAAAACTGTTTTTT. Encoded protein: CACEDRENEKLFF.

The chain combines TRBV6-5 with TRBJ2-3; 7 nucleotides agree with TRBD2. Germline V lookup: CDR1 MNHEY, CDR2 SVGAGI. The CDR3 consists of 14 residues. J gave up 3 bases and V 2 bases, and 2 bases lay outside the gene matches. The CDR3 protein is CASSYGGGTDTQYF. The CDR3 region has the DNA TGTGCCAGCAGTTACGGGGGAGGGACAGATACGCAGTATTTT.

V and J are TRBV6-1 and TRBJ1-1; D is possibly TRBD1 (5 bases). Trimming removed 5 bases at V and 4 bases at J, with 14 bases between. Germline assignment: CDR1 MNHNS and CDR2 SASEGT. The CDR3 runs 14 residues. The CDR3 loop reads CASSQGQTVTEAFF. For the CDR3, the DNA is TGTGCCAGCAGTCAGGGCCAGACGGTCACTGAAGCTTTCTTT.

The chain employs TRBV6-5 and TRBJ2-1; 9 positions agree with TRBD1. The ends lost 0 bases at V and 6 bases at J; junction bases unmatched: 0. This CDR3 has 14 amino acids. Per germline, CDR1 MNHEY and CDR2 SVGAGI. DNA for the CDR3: TGTGCCAGCAGTTACTCGACAGGGGGCAATGAGCAGTTCTTC. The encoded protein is CASSYSTGGNEQFF.

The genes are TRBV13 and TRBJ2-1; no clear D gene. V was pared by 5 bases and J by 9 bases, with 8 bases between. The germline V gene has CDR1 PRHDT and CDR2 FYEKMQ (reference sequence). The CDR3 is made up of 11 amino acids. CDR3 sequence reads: CASSPIGEQFF. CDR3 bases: TGTGCCAGCAGCCCCATAGGTGAGCAGTTCTTC.

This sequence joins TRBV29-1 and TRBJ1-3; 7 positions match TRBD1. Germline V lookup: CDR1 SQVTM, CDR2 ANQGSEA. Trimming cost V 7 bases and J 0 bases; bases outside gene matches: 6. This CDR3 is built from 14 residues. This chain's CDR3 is CSAEDRISGNTIYF. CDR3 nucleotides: TGCAGCGCTGAGGACAGGATCTCTGGAAACACCATATATTTT. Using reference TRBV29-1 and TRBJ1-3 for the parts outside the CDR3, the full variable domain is SAVISQKPSRDICQRGTSLTIQCQVDSQVTMMFWYRQQPGQSLTLIATANQGSEATYESGFVIDKFPISRPNLTFSTLTVSNMSPEDSSIYLCSAEDRISGNTIYFGEGSWLTVV.

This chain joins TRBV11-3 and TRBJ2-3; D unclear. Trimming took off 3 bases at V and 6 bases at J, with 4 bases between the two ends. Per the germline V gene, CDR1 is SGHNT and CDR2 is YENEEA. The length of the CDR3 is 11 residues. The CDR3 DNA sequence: TGTGCCAGCAGCTTGCGGGATACGCAGTATTTT. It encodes CASSLRDTQYF.

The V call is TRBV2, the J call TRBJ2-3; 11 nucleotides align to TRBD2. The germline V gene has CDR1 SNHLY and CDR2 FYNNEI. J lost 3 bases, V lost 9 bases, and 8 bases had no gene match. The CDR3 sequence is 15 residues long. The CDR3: CASPTGTSGTDTQYF. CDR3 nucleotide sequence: TGTGCCAGTCCTACCGGGACTAGCGGTACAGATACGCAGTATTTT.

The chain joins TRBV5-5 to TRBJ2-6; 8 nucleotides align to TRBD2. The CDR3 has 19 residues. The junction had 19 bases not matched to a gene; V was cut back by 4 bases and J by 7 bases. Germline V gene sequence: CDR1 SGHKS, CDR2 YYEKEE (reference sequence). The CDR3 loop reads CASSQHGGSAGGAANVLTF. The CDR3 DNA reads TGTGCCAGCAGCCAACACGGGGGGTCGGCGGGAGGAGCAGCCAACGTCCTGACTTTC.

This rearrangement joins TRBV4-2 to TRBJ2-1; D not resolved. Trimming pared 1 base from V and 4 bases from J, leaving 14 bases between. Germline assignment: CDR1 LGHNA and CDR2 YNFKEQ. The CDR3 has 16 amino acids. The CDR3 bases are TGTGCCAGCAGCCAAGTTAATACCATGGGATACAATGAGCAGTTCTTC. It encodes CASSQVNTMGYNEQFF.

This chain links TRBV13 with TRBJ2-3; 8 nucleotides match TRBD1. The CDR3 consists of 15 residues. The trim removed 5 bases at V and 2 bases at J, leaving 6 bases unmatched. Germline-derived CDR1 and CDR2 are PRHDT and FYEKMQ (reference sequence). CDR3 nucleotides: TGTGCCAGCAGCCTAAGGACAGGGCCCACAGATACGCAGTATTTT. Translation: CASSLRTGPTDTQYF.

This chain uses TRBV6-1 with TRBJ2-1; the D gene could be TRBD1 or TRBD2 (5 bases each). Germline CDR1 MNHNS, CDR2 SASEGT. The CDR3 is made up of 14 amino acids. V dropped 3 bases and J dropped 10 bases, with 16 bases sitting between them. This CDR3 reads CASSDQPGQGEQFF. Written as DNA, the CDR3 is TGTGCCAGCAGTGACCAGCCGGGGCAAGGGGAGCAGTTCTTC.

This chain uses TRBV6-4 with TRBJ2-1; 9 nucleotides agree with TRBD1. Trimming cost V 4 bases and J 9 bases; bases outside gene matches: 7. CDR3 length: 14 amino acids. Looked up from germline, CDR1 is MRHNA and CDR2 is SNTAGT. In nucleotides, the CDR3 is TGTGCCAGCAGTGCGGGACAGGGCCTCGGTGAGCAGTTCTTC. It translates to CASSAGQGLGEQFF.